This T cell receptor (beta chain) was profiled in a study of cytomegalovirus exposure and HLA in healthy donors. Overall study results and limits: Many donors shared some public TCRs, even though most TCR sequences were rare. A prior analysis recorded that most TCR beta V segments were productive about 87% or about 30% of the time. It was about 150 TCR beta chains that were listed as cytomegalovirus-associated.

The study ran its PCR with 60 Vbeta and 13 Jbeta primers. TCRdb's table, derived via immunoSEQ multiplex PCR, lists solely in-frame clones and lacks some. In the table there are 150,000 or so clones, about 70% of which are singletons. Details on this clone: Its antigen is still unknown.

CDR3 length equals 17 residues. The trim removed 5 bases at V and 2 bases at J, leaving 13 bases unmatched. CDR1 SGHNT and CDR2 YYREEE come from the germline V gene (reference sequence). Sequenced material: PBMCs. The chain carries TRBV5-4 and TRBJ1-2; 9 nucleotides align to TRBD1. The sequence was obtained from a male donor in good health and CMV-seronegative. This CDR3 reads CASSTPRHGQGNYGYTF. The CDR3 DNA sequence: TGTGCCAGCAGTACGCCCCGCCACGGACAGGGGAACTATGGCTACACCTTC.